These 16 T cell receptor beta chains originate from one sample sequenced in a study of PD-1 blockade in classical Hodgkin lymphoma. Documented time point: cycle 4 day 1 (C4D1), after 6 weeks of nivolumab. The patients all showed relapse after autologous stem cell transplantation, while their brentuximab vedotin exposure varied. Isolation of CD4+ T cells from thawed PBMCs was performed by magnetic negative selection. Sequenced by immunoSEQ multiplex PCR; TCRdb stores in-frame clones only, minus some. Here the sample spans around 37,000 clones, 90% to 95% being singletons. The sequencing here drew on CD4+ T cells from blood, taken before the fourth cycle of nivolumab. These receptors came from a human donor with classical Hodgkin lymphoma.

This chain joins TRBV2 and TRBJ2-1; D perhaps matches TRBD2 (6 bases). In germline, CDR1 is SNHLY, CDR2 FYNNEI. Trimming took 6 bases from V and 2 from J, leaving 14 bases between them. The CDR3 sequence is 15 residues long. The CDR3 region is CASSATSGAYNEQFF. Written as DNA, the CDR3 is TGTGCCAGCAGCGCGACTAGTGGCGCCTACAATGAGCAGTTCTTC.

The V gene is TRBV9, the J gene TRBJ2-5; 12 bases match TRBD2. This CDR3 is built from 16 residues. CDR1 is SGDLS, CDR2 YYNGEE, per germline. Trimming took 3 bases from V and 5 from J; bases not matched to a gene: 8. This CDR3 is CASSARLAGAGETQYF. The DNA of the CDR3 is TGTGCCAGCAGCGCCCGACTAGCGGGAGCGGGGGAGACCCAGTACTTC.

The chain carries TRBV19 and TRBJ2-7; the D is unclear. CDR3 length equals 15 residues. Per the germline V gene, CDR1 is LNHDA and CDR2 is SQIVND (reference sequence). With 1 base removed from V and 0 bases from J, the gap between germline ends came to 10 bases. Here the CDR3 reads CASSIGAISSYEQYF. The CDR3 bases are TGTGCCAGTAGTATAGGGGCGATTAGCTCCTACGAGCAGTACTTC.

The chain is built from TRBV5-3 and TRBJ1-1; 9 nucleotides line up with TRBD1. TRBV5-3 is recorded as an ORF, its role being uncertain. The CDR3 runs 16 residues. Trimming cost V 4 bases and J 5 bases; bases outside gene matches: 12. CDR3 DNA sequence: TGTGCCAGAAGCAACAGTCCCGGGACAGGGAGAACTGAAGCTTTCTTT. This sequence encodes CARSNSPGTGRTEAFF.

This chain uses TRBV28 with TRBJ1-2; the D is unclear. The length of the CDR3 is 15 residues. Deletions cut 2 bases from V and 0 bases from J, with 10 bases between. Germline V gene data show CDR1 as MDHEN and CDR2 as SYDVKM. CDR3 sequence (DNA): TGTGCCAGCAGTTTACTGATAGCCTCTAACTATGGCTACACCTTC. As protein: CASSLLIASNYGYTF.

This clone was counted once. The chain's CDR3 is CASSFLGGRSYNEQFF. The CDR3 bases are TGCGCCAGCAGCTTTTTGGGCGGGAGATCCTACAATGAGCAGTTCTTC. The V and J genes are TRBV5-1 and TRBJ2-1; TRBD2 agrees at 7 bases. CDR1 SGHRS and CDR2 YFSETQ come from the germline V gene. The CDR3 sequence is 16 residues long. The V gene end was trimmed by 2 bases and the J gene end by 1 base; junction bases not matched to a gene: 6.

CDR3 region: CASSSHRDGGYTF. The CDR3 bases are TGTGCCAGCAGTTCCCACCGGGACGGTGGCTACACCTTC. The chain employs TRBV27 and TRBJ1-2; tentative D call: TRBD1 (5 bases). This CDR3 is 13 amino acids long. V gave up 4 bases and J gave up 7 bases, with 13 bases separating them. Germline lookup yields CDR1 MNHEY and CDR2 SMNVEV (reference sequence).

This chain connects TRBV5-1 to TRBJ2-6, with D maybe TRBD1 (5 bases). Trimming pared 2 bases from V and 1 base from J, leaving 7 bases between. The germline CDR1 and CDR2 sequences are SGHRS and YFSETQ. The CDR3 is 15 residues long. CDR3 region: CASSFAGSGANVLTF. For the CDR3, the DNA is TGCGCCAGCAGCTTCGCAGGGTCTGGGGCCAACGTCCTGACTTTC.

This clone was counted between two and nine times. The chain is built from TRBV6-5 and TRBJ1-5; a weak D match, TRBD1 (6 bases). V lost 2 bases, J lost 5 bases, and 16 bases lay in between. The germline CDR1 and CDR2 sequences are MNHEY and SVGAGI. The CDR3 runs to 16 residues. The CDR3 loop reads CASSYSYGTLDQPQHF. CDR3 in DNA: TGTGCCAGCAGTTACAGCTACGGGACATTAGATCAGCCCCAGCATTTT.

Here the CDR3 reads CASSHPVGFDEQFF. For the CDR3, the DNA is TGTGCCAGCAGCCACCCTGTGGGATTCGATGAGCAGTTCTTC. The chain is built from TRBV14 and TRBJ2-1; D gene unclear. V shed 3 bases and J shed 8 bases, with 14 bases lying between them. This CDR3 is built from 14 residues. The germline CDR1 and CDR2 sequences are SGHDN and FVKESK. Combining the CDR3 with reference TRBV14 and TRBJ2-1 gives the whole variable domain EAGVTQFPSHSVIEKGQTVTLRCDPISGHDNLYWYRRVMGKEIKFLLHFVKESKQDESGMPNNRFLAERTGGTYSTLKVQPAELEDSGVYFCASSHPVGFDEQFFGPGTRLTVL.

This chain uses TRBV19 with TRBJ2-1, with 11 bases aligning to TRBD2. The CDR3 runs 16 residues. The V gene's germline CDR1 is LNHDA and CDR2 SQIVND (reference sequence). With V trimmed by 3 bases and J by 2 bases, 3 bases remained unmatched. The CDR3 DNA is TGTGCCAGTAGTATCTCTAGCGGGAGGCCCTACAATGAGCAGTTCTTC. Amino acid sequence: CASSISSGRPYNEQFF.

The CDR3 DNA sequence: TGTGCCAGCACACCTAGCGGGAGGGCCTACAATGAGCAGTTCTTC. This codes for CASTPSGRAYNEQFF. This sequence joins TRBV9 and TRBJ2-1; TRBD2 agrees at 12 bases. CDR3 length equals 15 residues. V lost 6 bases and J lost 2; bases outside the gene matches: 3. Germline CDR1 reads SGDLS; CDR2 reads YYNGEE.

The chain is built from TRBV7-6 and TRBJ2-1; D is unresolved. V dropped 0 bases and J dropped 1 base, with 4 bases sitting between them. The CDR3 has 14 residues. Germline V gene lookup returns CDR1 SGHVS and CDR2 FNYEAQ. The CDR3 protein is CASSLAESYNEQFF. In DNA form, the CDR3 reads TGTGCCAGCAGCTTAGCGGAATCCTACAATGAGCAGTTCTTC.

The chain couples TRBV10-3 to TRBJ2-1, with TRBD2 matching over 12 bases. J gave up 7 bases and V 0 bases, and 7 bases lay outside the gene matches. Germline V gene sequence: CDR1 ENHRY, CDR2 SYGVKD. The CDR3 contains 17 residues. The CDR3 reads CAISESVASGRGNEQFF. The CDR3 DNA follows: TGTGCCATCAGTGAGTCGGTCGCTAGCGGGAGGGGGAATGAGCAGTTCTTC.

The V gene is TRBV28, the J gene TRBJ2-2; D may be TRBD2 (5 bases). V lost 6 bases and J lost 8, with 16 bases in between. Germline V gives CDR1 MDHEN, CDR2 SYDVKM. This CDR3 has 14 residues. CDR3 sequence reads: CASSPGLREGELFF. The CDR3 coding sequence is TGTGCCAGCAGCCCTGGGCTTAGGGAGGGGGAGCTGTTTTTT.

The chain joins TRBV6-1 to TRBJ2-5; no clear D. This CDR3 region has 12 residues. The germline gives CDR1 MNHNS, CDR2 SASEGT. Trimming left V 1 base short and J 5 bases short, with 5 bases between. The chain's CDR3 is CASSEVKETQYF. In nucleotides, the CDR3 is TGTGCCAGCAGTGAAGTCAAGGAGACCCAGTACTTC.